The clone carrying this TCR beta chain was counted between two and nine times. What it binds is not known. A read error may explain this, as a much larger clone is one base away. This sample was included in a study of neurological immune-mediated disorders. Study findings and constraints: Phylogenetic grouping put 18 of 34 multiple sclerosis patients' repertoires into one related-CDR3 cluster, a possible signature.

Unsorted libraries were prepared from 2 million PBMCs held at -80 C. By 5'RACE with 10-nucleotide random UMIs, the cDNA was made. TCRdb re-analysed the 5' RACE reads in MiXCR, keeping a single row per CDR3 protein. The sample contains 50,000 to 70,000 distinct CDR3 sequences, 3.4% of which appear only once. CDR1 is ENHRY and CDR2 is SYGVKD in the germline V gene. This CDR3 is built from 12 residues. The chain employs TRBV10-3 and TRBJ1-6; D is unclear. This clonotype originated in a man aged 40-49 years with multiple sclerosis. The sample was PBMCs. The CDR3 nucleotides are TGTGCCATCAGTGATTTGAGGTCACCCCTCAACTTT. Translation gives CAISDLRSPLNF.